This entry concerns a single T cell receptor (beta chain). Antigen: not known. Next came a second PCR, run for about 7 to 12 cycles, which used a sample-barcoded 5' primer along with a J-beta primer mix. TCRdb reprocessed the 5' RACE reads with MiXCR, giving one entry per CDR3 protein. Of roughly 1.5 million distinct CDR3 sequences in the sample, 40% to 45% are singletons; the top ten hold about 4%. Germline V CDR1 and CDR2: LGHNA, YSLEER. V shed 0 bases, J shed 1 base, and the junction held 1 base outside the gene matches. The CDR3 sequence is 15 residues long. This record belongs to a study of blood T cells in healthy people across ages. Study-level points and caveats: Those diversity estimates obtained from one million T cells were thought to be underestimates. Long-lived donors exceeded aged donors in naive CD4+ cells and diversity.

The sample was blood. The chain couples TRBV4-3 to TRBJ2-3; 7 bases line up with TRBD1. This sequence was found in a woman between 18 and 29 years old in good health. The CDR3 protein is CASSQEGTGTDTQYF. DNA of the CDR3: TGCGCCAGCAGCCAAGAAGGGACAGGCACAGATACGCAGTATTTT.